This T cell receptor (beta chain) was recovered during a study of control samples from healthy donors and cancer patients. The V gene end was trimmed by 1 base and the J gene end by 3 bases; junction bases not matched to a gene: 2. The CDR3 contains 14 residues. CDR1 and CDR2 from the germline V gene are LGHNA and YNFKEQ. The data were produced by immunoSEQ multiplex PCR, yet TCRdb's version contains in-frame clones alone and is incomplete. The data hold 50,000 or so clones, with more than 95% observed a single time. The origin of this receptor is a woman aged 18-29 years in good health. Sequenced input: blood. The chain joins TRBV4-2 to TRBJ1-1; 7 bases map to TRBD1. CDR3 loop: CASSQVTGDTEAFF. CDR3 nucleotide sequence: TGTGCCAGCAGCCAAGTTACAGGGGACACTGAAGCTTTCTTT.